Listed below are T cell receptor beta chains from one sample, sequenced in a study of response to subunit inactivated influenza vaccine. TCRdb fed the RT-PCR reads into MiXCR, producing one record per CDR3 protein. The table shows some 180,000 distinct CDR3 sequences, with around 9.2% occurring only once. This specimen consisted of non-naive T cells sorted from PBMCs, obtained on the day of vaccination. These receptors originate from a man aged 50-60 years who received an inactivated influenza vaccine. Each CDR3 is given with its conserved first and last residue. A D gene is named only where the DNA matches it firmly. Size is omitted from some rows. Given values are once, few, many or a class for expanded clones.

>TRBJ2-2|TRBD1|NA|14|TRBV19
CASRTQGAVGELFF
TGTGCCAGTAGGACACAGGGGGCGGTCGGGGAGCTGTTTTTT
>TRBJ2-3|NA|few|15|TRBV20-1
CSAPLGGGPENTQYF
TGCAGTGCCCCGCTAGGTGGGGGCCCAGAGAATACGCAGTATTTT
>TRBJ1-4|NA|NA|14|TRBV5-1
CASSSLTAGGKLFF
TGCGCCAGCAGCTCCCTGACAGCCGGGGGAAAACTGTTTTTT
>TRBJ2-5|TRBD1|medium-sized|16|TRBV10-3
CAISDTQTGKWETQYF
TGTGCCATCAGTGATACCCAGACAGGGAAGTGGGAGACCCAGTACTTC
>TRBJ1-4|NA|few|12|TRBV20-1
CSARVGYEKLFF
TGCAGTGCTAGAGTGGGCTATGAAAAACTGTTTTTT
>TRBJ1-5|NA|NA|15|TRBV28
CASSFGAVGNQPQHF
TGTGCCAGCAGTTTCGGGGCTGTGGGCAATCAGCCCCAGCATTTT
>TRBJ2-5|TRBD1|NA|14|TRBV25-1
CASSDFGTEETQYF
TGTGCCAGCAGTGACTTCGGGACAGAAGAGACCCAGTACTTC
>TRBJ1-4|TRBD1|few|14|TRBV28
CASSLRTGDEKLFF
TGTGCCAGCAGTTTACGGACAGGGGATGAAAAACTGTTTTTT
>TRBJ1-6|NA|few|14|TRBV12-3/TRBV12-4
CASSFRGNNSPLHF
TGTGCCAGCAGTTTTCGGGGTAACAATTCACCCCTCCACTTT
>TRBJ2-6|NA|once|17|TRBV7-9
CASSLWGAPSGANVLTF
TGTGCCAGCAGCTTATGGGGGGCACCCTCTGGGGCCAACGTCCTGACTTTC